This passage covers 18 T cell receptor beta chains from one sample sequenced in a study of blood T cell repertoires in COVID-19. Sequenced by immunoSEQ multiplex PCR; TCRdb stores in-frame clones only, minus some. Among some 160,000 clones listed, about 83% were seen once. Sequencing was carried out using peripheral blood. The receptors shown here come from a woman aged 80 or over with acute or convalescent COVID-19.

The CDR3, as DNA: TGTGCCTGGAGTGTACGGTTACAGCGGGGTGAAAAACTGTTTTTT. Protein sequence: CAWSVRLQRGEKLFF. The chain employs TRBV30 and TRBJ1-4; D unclear. This CDR3 contains 15 residues. Germline CDR1 is GTSNPN and CDR2 is SVGIG (reference sequence). The V end lost 0 bases, the J end lost 7 bases, and 15 bases lay between the germline ends.

The chain couples TRBV4-2 to TRBJ2-7; 8 bases are a match to TRBD1. V lost 1 base to trimming and J lost 3 bases; unmatched junction nucleotides: 5. This CDR3 region has 15 residues. Germline V gene lookup returns CDR1 LGHNA and CDR2 YNFKEQ. CDR3 sequence (DNA): TGTGCCAGCAGCCAAGCTGGGACAGGATTCTACGAGCAGTACTTC. Translating gives CASSQAGTGFYEQYF.

The chain has TRBV7-6 and TRBJ2-7, with TRBD1 identical over 9 bases. Germline V gives CDR1 SGHVS, CDR2 FNYEAQ. The V segment lost 1 base and the J segment 5 bases; nucleotides outside the gene matches: 6. The CDR3 sequence is 15 residues long. This CDR3 is CASSLVPGQGNEQYF. The CDR3 DNA reads as TGTGCCAGCAGCTTAGTTCCGGGACAGGGTAACGAGCAGTACTTC.

The rearrangement links TRBV4-2 to TRBJ1-2; 7 bases align to TRBD1. J gave up 2 bases and V 3 bases, and 6 bases lay outside the gene matches. The CDR3 has 15 residues. Germline CDR1 and CDR2: LGHNA and YNFKEQ. The CDR3 loop reads CASSQVGGANYGYTF. Written as DNA, the CDR3 is TGTGCCAGCAGCCAGGTAGGGGGCGCGAACTATGGCTACACCTTC.

The chain employs TRBV18 and TRBJ1-3; unclear D gene. This CDR3 region has 16 residues. The V end lost 6 bases, the J end lost 2 bases, and 17 bases lay between the germline ends. The germline CDR1 and CDR2 sequences are KGHSH and LQKENI. CDR3 nucleotides: TGTGCCAGCTCCCCAGACCCAGTCGGGGCTGGAAACACCATATATTTT. It is translated as CASSPDPVGAGNTIYF.

This clone was recorded only once. V gene TRBV18 combines with J gene TRBJ1-4; 9 bases are shared with TRBD1. The CDR3 runs to 15 residues. Per germline, CDR1 KGHSH and CDR2 LQKENI. V shed 5 bases and J 7 bases; nucleotides not matched to a gene: 8. The CDR3 loop is CASSSGTGPAEKLFF. For the CDR3, the DNA is TGTGCCAGCTCATCCGGGACAGGGCCCGCTGAAAAACTGTTTTTT.

Written as DNA, the CDR3 is TGCAGTGCTAGTGGGGGGGAGGGTAAAAACATTCAGTACTTC. Amino acid sequence: CSASGGEGKNIQYF. The chain has TRBV20-1 and TRBJ2-4; 7 bases fit TRBD2. Trimming removed 3 bases from V and 4 bases from J; junction bases left unmatched: 6. This CDR3 region has 14 residues. Germline V CDR1 and CDR2: DFQATT, SNEGSKA (reference sequence).

The rearrangement links TRBV5-1 to TRBJ2-1; TRBD2 aligns across 7 bases. Germline CDR1 reads SGHRS; CDR2 reads YFSETQ. J gave up 0 bases and V 3 bases, and 6 bases lay outside the gene matches. The CDR3 covers 16 residues. The CDR3 nucleotides read TGCGCCAGCAGCTACTCGAGCGGGGACTCCTACAATGAGCAGTTCTTC. Translation gives CASSYSSGDSYNEQFF.

The V and J genes are TRBV6-5 and TRBJ1-2; 9 bases map to TRBD1. V was pared by 0 bases and J by 8 bases, with 7 bases of the junction left unmatched. The length of the CDR3 is 15 residues. Germline-derived CDR1 and CDR2 are MNHEY and SVGAGI. The CDR3 DNA is TGTGCCAGCAGTTACTCTCCCGGGACAGGGTCGGGCTACACCTTC. This translates into CASSYSPGTGSGYTF.

This sequence joins TRBV7-9 and TRBJ1-4; D possibly corresponds to TRBD1 (5 bases). V gave up 5 bases and J gave up 2 bases, with 12 bases separating them. This CDR3 region has 15 residues. Germline loops: CDR1 SEHNR, CDR2 FQNEAQ (reference sequence). DNA for the CDR3: TGTGCCAGCAGCCCCACAGGATTGACTAATGAAAAACTGTTTTTT. Its protein is CASSPTGLTNEKLFF.

The rearrangement links TRBV6-5 to TRBJ1-2; D is perhaps TRBD1 (5 bases). The ends were cut back, 10 bases at V and 1 base at J, with 16 bases in the middle. Germline CDR1 reads MNHEY; CDR2 reads SVGAGI. The CDR3 has 14 amino acids. Here the CDR3 DNA reads TGTGCCATCCGGGGGGGTATGGGTAACTATGGCTACACCTTC. It is translated as CAIRGGMGNYGYTF.

This chain links TRBV11-2 with TRBJ2-3; 8 bases align to TRBD2. Unmatched junction bases numbered 3, after V lost 1 base and J lost 0 bases. The germline CDR1 and CDR2 sequences are SGHAT and FQNNGV. The CDR3 consists of 16 residues. In DNA form, the CDR3 reads TGTGCCAGCAGCTTAGTGTCTAGCGGGAGCACAGATACGCAGTATTTT. It codes for CASSLVSSGSTDTQYF. The whole variable domain, remainder taken from reference TRBV11-2 and TRBJ2-3, is EAGVAQSPRYKIIEKRQSVAFWCNPISGHATLYWYQQILGQGPKLLIQFQNNGVVDDSQLPKDRFSAERLKGVDSTLKIQPAKLEDSAVYLCASSLVSSGSTDTQYFGPGTRLTVL.

This clone has just one count. The chain links TRBV3-1 (or the pseudogene TRBV3-2) to TRBJ2-5; 12 bases line up with TRBD2. CDR3 size: 16 residues. CDR1 is LGHDT, CDR2 YNNKEL, per germline (reference sequence). The trim removed 0 bases at V and 6 bases at J, leaving 5 bases unmatched. The CDR3 spells CASSQDASGGAKTQYF. Written as DNA, the CDR3 is TGTGCCAGCAGCCAAGATGCTAGCGGGGGGGCGAAGACCCAGTACTTC.

This clone was counted a single time. The CDR3: CASSSTFYGYTF. The DNA of the CDR3 is TGTGCCAGCAGTTCGACATTCTATGGCTACACCTTC. The chain joins TRBV6-5 to TRBJ1-2; D is ambiguous. This CDR3 comprises 12 residues. CDR1 and CDR2 from the germline V gene are MNHEY and SVGAGI. V was pared by 4 bases and J by 4 bases, with 7 bases between.

The rearrangement links TRBV11-3 to TRBJ2-7, with a possible D match to TRBD1 (6 bases). Germline CDR1 SGHNT, CDR2 YENEEA. The CDR3 runs 13 residues. With 3 bases removed from V and 6 bases from J, the gap between germline ends came to 12 bases. As DNA, the CDR3 is TGTGCCAGCAGCTTCAGGGGCCTCTCCGAGCAGTACTTC. Residues: CASSFRGLSEQYF.

The chain combines TRBV6-6 with TRBJ1-2; D gene ambiguous. Germline CDR1 and CDR2: MNHNY and SVGAGI (reference sequence). V was pared by 4 bases and J by 1 base, with 7 bases between. The CDR3 sequence is 13 residues long. The CDR3 DNA is TGTGCCAGCAGTTTAAAGAGTAACTATGGCTACACCTTC. Translated: CASSLKSNYGYTF.

V gene TRBV6-1 combines with J gene TRBJ1-1; D not certain. Trimming shortened V by 3 bases and J by 4 bases, and 12 bases separated the two germline ends. Per the germline V gene, CDR1 is MNHNS and CDR2 is SASEGT. This CDR3 has 14 residues. The CDR3 DNA is TGTGCCAGCAGTGATCCGGAGGCAAGCACTGAAGCTTTCTTT. Amino acid sequence: CASSDPEASTEAFF.

V usage is TRBV7-6 and J usage is TRBJ2-7; 9 nucleotides match TRBD1. CDR1 is SGHVS and CDR2 is FNYEAQ in the germline V gene. V dropped 0 bases and J dropped 3; count of bases not matched to a gene: 0. This CDR3 is 14 amino acids long. The CDR3, as DNA: TGTGCCAGCAGCTTAGCGGACAGGGGCTACGAGCAGTACTTC. Encoded protein: CASSLADRGYEQYF.